What follows are 10 T cell receptor beta chains derived from one specimen sequenced in a study of cytotoxic CD8 clonotypes in ibrutinib-treated CLL. Clones were sequenced by immunoSEQ multiplex PCR, and TCRdb holds only the in-frame ones, with some missing. The sample carries approximately 330,000 clones, more than 65% recorded once. Here the sequenced sample was PBMCs, taken before ibrutinib treatment. These receptor sequences come from a human donor with chronic lymphocytic leukemia.

This chain joins TRBV7-8 and TRBJ1-2; TRBD1 matches 8 bases. CDR1 is SGHVS, CDR2 FQNEAQ, per germline. The CDR3 covers 16 residues. V lost 4 bases, J lost 5 bases, and 12 bases stayed unmatched. For the CDR3, the DNA is TGTGCCAGCAGCTCGGGACAGGAAAAGAGGGGTTATGGCTACACCTTC. Residues: CASSSGQEKRGYGYTF.

This chain uses TRBV25-1 with TRBJ1-2; no definite D call. Germline CDR1 reads MGHDK; CDR2 reads SYGVNS. The CDR3 has 15 residues. Trimming took off 0 bases at V and 7 bases at J, with 15 bases between the two ends. In DNA, the CDR3 is TGTGCCAGCAGTGAATATAGGAACGGGAACCCTGGCTACACCTTC. Amino acid sequence: CASSEYRNGNPGYTF.

The J gene is TRBJ2-7, the V gene TRBV28; D is ambiguous. Trimming cost V 6 bases and J 4 bases, with 13 bases left between them. Germline CDR1 reads MDHEN; CDR2 reads SYDVKM. The CDR3 extends over 13 amino acids. The CDR3 loop reads CASREDGRYEQYF. Written as DNA, the CDR3 is TGTGCCAGCAGGGAAGACGGGCGGTACGAGCAGTACTTC.

V is TRBV9 and J is TRBJ1-1; TRBD1 matches at 10 bases. The CDR3 runs 13 residues. Per the germline V gene, CDR1 is SGDLS and CDR2 is YYNGEE. The V segment lost 1 base and the J segment 14 bases; nucleotides outside the gene matches: 8. CDR3 coding DNA: TGTGCCAGCAGCGTAAGGCCGGGACAGGGGCAATTCTTT. Translating it yields CASSVRPGQGQFF.

This chain uses TRBV5-1 with TRBJ2-7, with 8 nucleotides matching TRBD2. Germline lookup yields CDR1 SGHRS and CDR2 YFSETQ. The CDR3 loop spans 17 amino acids. J gave up 2 bases and V 1 base, and 11 bases lay outside the gene matches. The CDR3: CASSLRAGASGTYEQYF. The CDR3 DNA follows: TGCGCCAGCAGCTTGCGAGCGGGAGCGTCCGGGACCTACGAGCAGTACTTC.

The chain carries TRBV15 and TRBJ1-5, with D uncertain. The germline CDR1 and CDR2 sequences are LNHNV and YYDKDF (reference sequence). V lost 4 bases and J 6 bases, leaving 10 bases between the germline ends. CDR3 size: 13 residues. The CDR3 loop reads CATSIDRLQPQHF. In DNA form, the CDR3 reads TGTGCCACCAGCATTGATCGGCTTCAGCCCCAGCATTTT. The variable domain in full, with the rest retrieved from reference TRBV15 and TRBJ1-5, is DAMVIQNPRYQVTQFGKPVTLSCSQTLNHNVMYWYQQKSSQAPKLLFHYYDKDFNNEADTPDNFQSRRPNTSFCFLDIRSPGLGDTAMYLCATSIDRLQPQHFGDGTRLSIL.

This clone was found once. The chain carries TRBV15 and TRBJ1-5, with a tentative D call TRBD1 (6 bases). Germline-derived CDR1 and CDR2 are LNHNV and YYDKDF (reference sequence). Deletions cut 1 base from V and 0 bases from J, with 7 bases between. The CDR3 contains 15 residues. This chain's CDR3 is CATSRGGGSNQPQHF. The CDR3 DNA reads as TGTGCCACCAGCAGAGGAGGGGGTAGCAATCAGCCCCAGCATTTT.

The rearrangement joins TRBV7-9 to TRBJ1-3; D is ambiguous. Germline V gene lookup returns CDR1 SEHNR and CDR2 FQNEAQ (reference sequence). Trimming left V 1 base short and J 3 bases short, with 1 base between. The length of the CDR3 is 12 residues. The CDR3 is CASSLVGNTIYF. The CDR3 DNA reads as TGTGCCAGCAGCTTAGTTGGAAACACCATATATTTT.

This chain connects TRBV19 to TRBJ2-1; TRBD2 might be the D (6 bases). Deletions cut 8 bases from V and 0 bases from J, with 17 bases between. The germline V gene encodes CDR1 LNHDA and CDR2 SQIVND (reference sequence). This CDR3 spans 16 amino acids. The CDR3 region is CASADWDSPSYNEQFF. DNA for the CDR3: TGTGCCAGTGCTGATTGGGACTCTCCCTCCTACAATGAGCAGTTCTTC.

The gene calls are TRBV2 and TRBJ2-2; 10 bases agree with TRBD2. This CDR3 is built from 17 residues. Germline V gene data show CDR1 as SNHLY and CDR2 as FYNNEI. The V segment lost 6 bases and the J segment 0 bases; nucleotides outside the gene matches: 7. The CDR3, as DNA: TGTGCCAGCAGGGGACTAGCGAGATTTTCGAACACCGGGGAGCTGTTTTTT. It encodes CASRGLARFSNTGELFF.